The 21 T cell receptor beta chains below were found in one sample sequenced in a study of blood T cell repertoires in COVID-19. The method was immunoSEQ multiplex PCR; TCRdb's version includes in-frame clones alone and lacks a portion of them. The repertoire has 30,000 to 40,000 clones, about 85% of them found once; the top ten carry approximately 18%. The sample taken for sequencing was peripheral blood. The receptors originated from a woman aged 60 to 75 with active COVID-19.

This clone has a single count. The gene calls are TRBV10-3 and TRBJ2-5; D gene unclear. The CDR3 runs 12 residues. V was cut by 8 bases and J by 7 bases, with 14 bases left in between. The germline CDR1 and CDR2 sequences are ENHRY and SYGVKD. Here the CDR3 DNA reads TGTGCCATCGCCACTCCACAGTCGACCCAGTACTTC. Residues: CAIATPQSTQYF.

This clone has just a few counts. The CDR3 region has the DNA TGTGCCAGCAGCTTAGGGTCAGGGGGAGTCTACGAGCAGTACTTC. This gives the protein CASSLGSGGVYEQYF. The V and J genes are TRBV7-9 and TRBJ2-7; 7 bases are shared with TRBD1. The CDR3 consists of 15 residues. Germline CDR1 reads SEHNR; CDR2 reads FQNEAQ (reference sequence). Germline trimming cut 1 base from V and 3 bases from J; bases unmatched to any gene: 6.

The chain is built from TRBV7-3 and TRBJ2-3; D remains ambiguous. With 0 bases removed from V and 4 bases from J, the gap between germline ends came to 17 bases. CDR1 and CDR2 from the germline V gene are SGHTA and FQGTGA. The CDR3 totals 17 residues. For the CDR3, the DNA is TGTGCCAGCAGCTTAACGAAACGACGCGGTTCCCCAGATACGCAGTATTTT. Residues: CASSLTKRRGSPDTQYF.

This clone was observed once. The DNA for the CDR3 is TGTGCCAGCAGCTTAGGGAGAAGGAGATTCAATGAGCAGTTCTTC. It is translated as CASSLGRRRFNEQFF. The chain carries TRBV11-3 and TRBJ2-1; D remains ambiguous. The length of the CDR3 is 15 residues. CDR1 SGHNT and CDR2 YENEEA come from the germline V gene. Between the trimmed V and J ends, which lost 1 base and 6 bases, there was a span of 13 bases.

This clone was detected a few times. The gene calls are TRBV5-8 and TRBJ2-7; D might be TRBD2 (6 bases). The germline gives CDR1 SGHTS, CDR2 YDEGEE. The CDR3 is 14 residues long. Trimming took 4 bases from V and 0 from J, leaving 11 bases between them. The CDR3 region has the DNA TGTGCCAGCAGCCCAGCGGGCAACTCCTACGAGCAGTACTTC. Its protein product is CASSPAGNSYEQYF.

The genes are TRBV7-3 and TRBJ2-7, with TRBD2 identical over 9 bases. V dropped 1 base and J dropped 6; count of bases not matched to a gene: 7. The CDR3 has 15 residues. Germline V gene sequence: CDR1 SGHTA, CDR2 FQGTGA. The DNA for the CDR3 is TGTGCCAGCAGCTTAAAAAGCGGGGGGACGGGCGAGCAGTACTTC. Encoded protein: CASSLKSGGTGEQYF.

The chain combines TRBV2 with TRBJ1-5; D remains ambiguous. This CDR3 has 13 amino acids. V was pared by 3 bases and J by 5 bases, with 8 bases between. The germline V gene encodes CDR1 SNHLY and CDR2 FYNNEI. This CDR3 is CASSDQADQPQHF. The CDR3 region has the DNA TGTGCCAGCAGTGATCAGGCAGATCAGCCCCAGCATTTT.

The J gene is TRBJ2-3, the V gene TRBV5-1; D gene uncertain. CDR1 and CDR2 (germline): SGHRS, YFSETQ. The CDR3 spans 13 residues. V was cut by 4 bases and J by 5 bases, with 11 bases left in between. The chain's CDR3 is CASSHTRGDTQYF. In DNA, the CDR3 is TGCGCCAGCAGCCACACCCGAGGAGATACGCAGTATTTT.

The rearrangement uses TRBV23-1 and TRBJ2-5, with a possible D match to TRBD1 (5 bases). TRBV23-1 is flagged as an ORF with uncertain function. Trimming left V 8 bases short and J 5 bases short, with 18 bases between. The CDR3 spans 14 residues. The CDR3 loop is CASGTGTHRETQYF. The CDR3 nucleotides are TGCGCCAGCGGAACAGGTACCCACCGGGAGACCCAGTACTTC.

The gene calls are TRBV7-3 and TRBJ2-3; 7 nucleotides agree with TRBD2. Trimming cost V 4 bases and J 4 bases; bases outside gene matches: 11. The CDR3 spans 16 residues. Germline CDR1 reads SGHTA; CDR2 reads FQGTGA. CDR3 protein: CASSSGPSGVADTQYF. For the CDR3, the DNA is TGTGCCAGCAGCTCAGGGCCCAGCGGGGTAGCAGATACGCAGTATTTT.

In this sample, this clone is large. The genes are TRBV9 and TRBJ1-2; D is unresolved. Germline values: CDR1 SGDLS, CDR2 YYNGEE. This CDR3 region has 13 residues. V was trimmed by 6 bases and J by 1 base, leaving 10 bases between them. The CDR3 DNA reads as TGTGCCAGCACAGATGGTGGTAACTATGGCTACACCTTC. Translated: CASTDGGNYGYTF.

This sequence joins TRBV30 and TRBJ1-5; D call uncertain. This CDR3 is 14 amino acids long. Trimming left V 4 bases short and J 2 bases short, with 12 bases between. Germline CDR1 reads GTSNPN; CDR2 reads SVGIG (reference sequence). The CDR3 DNA reads as TGTGCCTGGAACGGTGGCGGCGGCAATCAGCCCCAGCATTTT. Protein: CAWNGGGGNQPQHF.

The CDR3 DNA is TGTGCCAGCAGTGAACCTGGTGCCCAGGGGGCCGGGGAGCTGTTTTTT. Translated, it gives CASSEPGAQGAGELFF. The genes are TRBV6-1 and TRBJ2-2; 7 bases fit TRBD1. The V gene's germline CDR1 is MNHNS and CDR2 SASEGT. The V and J ends lost 2 bases and 6 bases, in that order; junction bases with no gene match: 9. The length of the CDR3 is 16 residues.

The table lists this clone with a count of one. V usage is TRBV6-6 and J usage is TRBJ1-2; 7 positions match TRBD1. V trimming: 2 bases; J trimming: 8 bases; junction bases outside the gene matches: 11. Germline V gene data show CDR1 as MNHNY and CDR2 as SVGAGI (reference sequence). The CDR3 sequence is 15 residues long. The CDR3, as DNA: TGTGCCAGCAGTTACCCGAGGGGGACAGCTACGGGCTACACCTTC. As protein: CASSYPRGTATGYTF.

This chain joins TRBV7-2 and TRBJ2-7; 10 bases fit TRBD2. The CDR3 sequence is 15 residues long. The germline CDR1 and CDR2 sequences are SGHTA and FQGNSA. V dropped 4 bases and J dropped 1; count of bases not matched to a gene: 4. CDR3 protein: CASSYLAGESYEQYF. In DNA, the CDR3 is TGTGCCAGCAGCTACCTAGCGGGAGAATCCTACGAGCAGTACTTC. Filled out from reference TRBV7-2 and TRBJ2-7, the complete variable domain reads GAGVSQSPSNKVTEKGKDVELRCDPISGHTALYWYRQSLGQGLEFLIYFQGNSAPDKSGLPSDRFSAERTGGSVSTLTIQRTQQEDSAVYLCASSYLAGESYEQYFGPGTRLTVT.

This sequence joins TRBV27 and TRBJ2-4; D perhaps matches TRBD2 (5 bases). The V end lost 3 bases, the J end lost 9 bases, and 12 bases lay between the germline ends. The CDR3 contains 13 residues. Per the germline V gene, CDR1 is MNHEY and CDR2 is SMNVEV (reference sequence). CDR3 nucleotides: TGTGCCAGCAGTTTTACGGCGGCGGGCATTCAGTACTTC. Its translation is CASSFTAAGIQYF.

V gene TRBV7-3 combines with J gene TRBJ2-5; possible D gene TRBD1, 5 bases. The germline V and J ends were trimmed by 0 bases and 1 base, with 6 bases remaining between them. The CDR3 is 14 residues long. CDR1 SGHTA and CDR2 FQGTGA come from the germline V gene. The CDR3 reads CASSLTQVQETQYF. The CDR3 nucleotides are TGTGCCAGCAGCTTAACACAGGTCCAAGAGACCCAGTACTTC.

The CDR3 DNA reads as TGTGCCAGCAGCTTCGGGACTAGCGGGGGGGCTGTGGAGACCCAGTACTTC. It specifies CASSFGTSGGAVETQYF. The chain joins TRBV13 to TRBJ2-5; 16 bases are shared with TRBD2. Germline V gene lookup returns CDR1 PRHDT and CDR2 FYEKMQ (reference sequence). Unmatched junction bases numbered 6, after V lost 3 bases and J lost 5 bases. The CDR3 spans 17 residues.

This clone was seen just once. The chain employs TRBV6-5 and TRBJ1-5, with 7 bases fitting TRBD1. The V and J ends lost 5 bases and 7 bases, in that order; junction bases with no gene match: 8. The germline gives CDR1 MNHEY, CDR2 SVGAGI. The CDR3 is 14 amino acids. The CDR3 protein is CASSPQGVGQPQHF. As DNA, the CDR3 is TGTGCCAGCAGTCCCCAGGGGGTCGGGCAGCCCCAGCATTTT.

The gene calls are TRBV28 and TRBJ2-7, with a possible D match to TRBD1 (6 bases). The ends were cut back, 5 bases at V and 6 bases at J, with 14 bases in the middle. Germline V gene lookup returns CDR1 MDHEN and CDR2 SYDVKM. The CDR3 is 13 amino acids. CDR3 sequence (DNA): TGTGCCAGCAGTAGGGCTGGGGGCTGCGAGCAGTACTTC. It specifies CASSRAGGCEQYF. Combining the CDR3 with reference TRBV28 and TRBJ2-7 gives the whole variable domain DVKVTQSSRYLVKRTGEKVFLECVQDMDHENMFWYRQDPGLGLRLIYFSYDVKMKEKGDIPEGYSVSREKKERFSLILESASTNQTSMYLCASSRAGGCEQYFGPGTRLTVT.

The chain uses TRBV2 and TRBJ2-5; D gene ambiguous. Deletions cut 5 bases from V and 2 bases from J, with 9 bases between. The germline V gene encodes CDR1 SNHLY and CDR2 FYNNEI. The CDR3 runs 13 residues. The CDR3 loop reads CASSPSEQETQYF. The CDR3, as DNA: TGTGCCAGCAGTCCAAGCGAACAAGAGACCCAGTACTTC.